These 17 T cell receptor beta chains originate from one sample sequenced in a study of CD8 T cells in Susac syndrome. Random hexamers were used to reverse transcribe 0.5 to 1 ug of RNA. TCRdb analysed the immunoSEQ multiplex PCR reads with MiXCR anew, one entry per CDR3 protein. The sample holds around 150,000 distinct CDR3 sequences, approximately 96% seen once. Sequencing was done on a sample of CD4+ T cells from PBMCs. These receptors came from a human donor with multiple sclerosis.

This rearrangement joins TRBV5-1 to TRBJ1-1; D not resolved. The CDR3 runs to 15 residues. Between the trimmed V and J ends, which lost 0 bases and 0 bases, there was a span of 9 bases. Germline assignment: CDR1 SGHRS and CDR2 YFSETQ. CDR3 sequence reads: CASSLAGSLNTEAFF. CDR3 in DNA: TGCGCCAGCAGCTTGGCTGGCAGCTTGAACACTGAAGCTTTCTTT.

The CDR3 DNA reads TGTGCCACCAGTGATTTCAGCAACTCTGGGGCCAACGTCCTGACTTTC. Residues: CATSDFSNSGANVLTF. The genes are TRBV24-1 and TRBJ2-6; D gene unclear. V lost 1 base and J 0 bases, leaving 6 bases between the germline ends. The length of the CDR3 is 16 residues. The germline CDR1 and CDR2 sequences are KGHDR and SFDVKD.

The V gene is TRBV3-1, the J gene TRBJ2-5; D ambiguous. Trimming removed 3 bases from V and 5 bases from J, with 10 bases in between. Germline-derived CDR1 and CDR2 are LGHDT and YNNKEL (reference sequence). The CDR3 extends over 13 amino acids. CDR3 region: CASSQGLVETQYF. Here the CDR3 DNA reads TGTGCCAGCAGCCAGGGTCTAGTGGAGACCCAGTACTTC.

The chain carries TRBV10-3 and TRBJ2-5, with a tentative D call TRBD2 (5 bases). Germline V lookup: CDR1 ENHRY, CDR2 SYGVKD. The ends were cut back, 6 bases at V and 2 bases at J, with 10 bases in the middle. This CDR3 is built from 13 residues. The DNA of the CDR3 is TGTGCCATCAGCAAAAGCGGACAAGAGACCCAGTACTTC. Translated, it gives CAISKSGQETQYF.

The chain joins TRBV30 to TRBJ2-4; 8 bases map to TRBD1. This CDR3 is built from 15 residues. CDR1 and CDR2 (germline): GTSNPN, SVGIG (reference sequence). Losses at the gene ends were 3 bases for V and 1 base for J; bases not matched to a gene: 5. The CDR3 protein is CAWSPDRVAKNIQYF. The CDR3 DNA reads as TGTGCCTGGAGCCCGGACAGGGTGGCCAAAAACATTCAGTACTTC.

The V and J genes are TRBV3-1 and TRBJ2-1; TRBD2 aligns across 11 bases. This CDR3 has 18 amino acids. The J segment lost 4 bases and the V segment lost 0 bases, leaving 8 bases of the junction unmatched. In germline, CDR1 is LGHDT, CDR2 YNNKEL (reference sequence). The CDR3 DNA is TGTGCCAGCAGCCAAGAGGTGACTAGCGGGACCAGATACAATGAGCAGTTCTTC. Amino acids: CASSQEVTSGTRYNEQFF.

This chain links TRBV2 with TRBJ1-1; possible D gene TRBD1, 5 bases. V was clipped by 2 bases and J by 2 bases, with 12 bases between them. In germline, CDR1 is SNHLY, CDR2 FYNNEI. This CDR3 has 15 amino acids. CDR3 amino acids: CASSESSGGNTEAFF. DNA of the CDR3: TGTGCCAGCAGTGAATCCTCGGGGGGAAACACTGAAGCTTTCTTT.

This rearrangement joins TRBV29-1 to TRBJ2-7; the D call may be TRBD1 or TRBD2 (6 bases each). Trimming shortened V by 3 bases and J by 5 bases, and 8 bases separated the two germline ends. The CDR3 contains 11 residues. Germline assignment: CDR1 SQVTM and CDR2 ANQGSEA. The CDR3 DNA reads TGCAGCGTTGAGGGGGGCCACGAGCAGTACTTC. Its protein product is CSVEGGHEQYF.

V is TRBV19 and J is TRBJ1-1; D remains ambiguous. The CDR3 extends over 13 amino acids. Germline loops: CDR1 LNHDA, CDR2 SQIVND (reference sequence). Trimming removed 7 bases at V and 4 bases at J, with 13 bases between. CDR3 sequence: CASTPSLATEAFF. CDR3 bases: TGTGCCAGTACGCCCTCCTTGGCCACTGAAGCTTTCTTT.

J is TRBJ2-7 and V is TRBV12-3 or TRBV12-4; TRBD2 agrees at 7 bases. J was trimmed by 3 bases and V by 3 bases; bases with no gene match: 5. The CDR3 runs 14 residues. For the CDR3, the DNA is TGTGCCAGCAGTTTGAGCGGGACCGGCTACGAGCAGTACTTC. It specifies CASSLSGTGYEQYF.

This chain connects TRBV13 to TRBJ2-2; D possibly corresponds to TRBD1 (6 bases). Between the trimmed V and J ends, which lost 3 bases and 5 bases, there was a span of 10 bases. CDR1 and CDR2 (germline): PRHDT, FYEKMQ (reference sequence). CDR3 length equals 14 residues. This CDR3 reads CASSFDRRTGELFF. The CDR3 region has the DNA TGTGCCAGCAGCTTCGACAGGAGAACCGGGGAGCTGTTTTTT.

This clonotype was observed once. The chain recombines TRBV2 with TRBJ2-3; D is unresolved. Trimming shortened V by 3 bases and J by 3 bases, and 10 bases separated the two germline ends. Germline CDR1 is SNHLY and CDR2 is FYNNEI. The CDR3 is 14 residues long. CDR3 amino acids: CASSDGSRTDTQYF. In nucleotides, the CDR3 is TGTGCCAGCAGTGACGGATCCCGGACAGATACGCAGTATTTT.

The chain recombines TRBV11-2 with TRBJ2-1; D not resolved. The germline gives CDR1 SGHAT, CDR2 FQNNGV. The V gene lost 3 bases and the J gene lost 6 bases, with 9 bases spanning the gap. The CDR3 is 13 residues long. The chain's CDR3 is CASSFEPTNEQFF. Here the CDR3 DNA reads TGTGCCAGCAGCTTCGAACCAACCAATGAGCAGTTCTTC.

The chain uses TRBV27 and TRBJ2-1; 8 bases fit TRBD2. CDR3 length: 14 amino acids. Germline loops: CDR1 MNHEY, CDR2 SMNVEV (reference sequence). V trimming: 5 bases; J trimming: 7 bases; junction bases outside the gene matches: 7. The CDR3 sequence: CASSAPGRANEQFF. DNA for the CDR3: TGTGCCAGCAGTGCGCCCGGGAGGGCAAATGAGCAGTTCTTC.

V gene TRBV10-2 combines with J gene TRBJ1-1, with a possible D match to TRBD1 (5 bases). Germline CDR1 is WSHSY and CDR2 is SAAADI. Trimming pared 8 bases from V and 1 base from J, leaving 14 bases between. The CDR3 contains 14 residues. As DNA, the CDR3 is TGCGCCAGCTCCACATTTGGGGGGAACACTGAAGCTTTCTTT. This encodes CASSTFGGNTEAFF.

CDR3 nucleotides: TGTGCCAGCAGCGCAGGGGCCGGGACGAGCAATCAGCCCCAGCATTTT. Protein sequence: CASSAGAGTSNQPQHF. J is TRBJ1-5 and V is TRBV9; tentative D call: TRBD1 (6 bases). The V and J ends lost 3 bases and 1 base respectively, with 14 bases between them. This CDR3 spans 16 amino acids. Germline values: CDR1 SGDLS, CDR2 YYNGEE.

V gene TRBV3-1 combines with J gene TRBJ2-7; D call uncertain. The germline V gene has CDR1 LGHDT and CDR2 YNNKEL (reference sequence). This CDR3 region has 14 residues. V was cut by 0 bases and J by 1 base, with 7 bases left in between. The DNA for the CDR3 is TGTGCCAGCAGCCAAGAATCGGGTTCCTACGAGCAGTACTTC. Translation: CASSQESGSYEQYF.